The clone carrying this T cell receptor beta chain was observed a few times. Its antigen is not known. The sample belongs to a study of cytomegalovirus exposure and HLA in healthy donors. Study outcomes and limitations: Most subjects' HLA-A and HLA-B alleles were reportedly predicted from TCR beta sequences.

The CDR3 consists of 13 residues. CDR1 is MDHEN and CDR2 is SYDVKM in the germline V gene. Trimming removed 2 bases from V and 3 bases from J, with 7 bases in between. PCR was performed using 60 Vbeta and 13 Jbeta primers. TCRdb keeps only in-frame clones here, not all; method: immunoSEQ multiplex PCR. This sample carries roughly 150,000 clones, about 80% of them seen once, and the ten largest clones take 13% to 15%. Sequenced input: PBMCs. This chain connects TRBV28 to TRBJ1-1; no reliable D call. This TCR derives from a woman between 35 and 50 years old in good health and CMV-seronegative. CDR3 protein: CASSLPRDTEAFF. The DNA for the CDR3 is TGTGCCAGCAGTTTACCCCGGGACACTGAAGCTTTCTTT.